This T cell receptor (beta chain) was captured in a study of regulatory T cells in long-lasting Graves disease. Time point specified: newly diagnosed GD, antithyroid drugs for less than 3 months. Generation of the TCR library employed RNA extracted from PBMCs. Germline-derived CDR1 and CDR2 are SGHRS and YFSETQ. The length of the CDR3 is 14 residues. CDR3 regions were amplified by Arm-PCR using iRepertoire HTBI primers to build TCR beta libraries. MiXCR, applied by TCRdb to the multiplex PCR reads, yields one record per CDR3 protein. The data show over 450,000 distinct CDR3 sequences, around 11% seen once. This clonotype has a single count. A much larger clone lies a single base off, so this may be a read error. These sequences were also reported in another study, on T cells in Graves' hyperthyroidism and ophthalmopathy.

The origin of this receptor is a woman younger than 45 with Graves disease. The input for sequencing was peripheral blood mononuclear cells (PBMCs), taken at new diagnosis, from a patient treated with antithyroid drugs. The rearrangement joins TRBV5-1 to TRBJ2-7; 8 bases map to TRBD2. The CDR3 loop is CASSLDGRAAEPYF. As DNA, the CDR3 is TGCGCCAGCAGCTTGGACGGGAGGGCCGCCGAGCCGTACTTC.